This entry lists 32 T cell receptor beta chains sequenced from one sample in a study of OX40 agonist ivuxolimab in advanced cancers. Here immunoSEQ multiplex PCR was the method, and the copy in TCRdb shows in-frame clones only, minus some. The table lists some 46,000 clones, approximately 88% of them singletons. Sample: CD4+ or CD8+ T cells sorted from blood, taken in a trial of the OX40 agonist ivuxolimab. These TCRs come from an adult with an advanced solid tumor such as melanoma, head and neck, liver or kidney cancer.

This chain links TRBV5-8 with TRBJ2-1; D is perhaps TRBD2 (5 bases). Germline values: CDR1 SGHTS, CDR2 YDEGEE. The CDR3 totals 15 residues. Trimming pared 0 bases from V and 3 bases from J, leaving 10 bases between. CDR3 protein: CASSLVSGIYNEQFF. The CDR3 DNA reads as TGTGCCAGCAGCTTGGTGTCGGGGATCTACAATGAGCAGTTCTTC.

This chain connects TRBV4-3 to TRBJ2-1, with 10 bases fitting TRBD2. This CDR3 has 18 residues. With V trimmed by 1 base and J by 8 bases, 14 bases remained unmatched. Germline CDR1 and CDR2: LGHNA and YSLEER. The CDR3: CASSQVPSASGGFDEQFF. CDR3 nucleotide sequence: TGCGCCAGCAGCCAAGTCCCCTCGGCTAGCGGGGGTTTCGATGAGCAGTTCTTC.

The V call is TRBV28, the J call TRBJ2-1, with D tentatively TRBD1 or TRBD2 (6 bases each). CDR1 is MDHEN and CDR2 is SYDVKM in the germline V gene. This CDR3 spans 17 amino acids. Trimming removed 4 bases at V and 0 bases at J, with 16 bases between. CDR3 sequence reads: CASSSRGAGPSYNEQFF. CDR3 sequence (DNA): TGTGCCAGCAGTTCTAGGGGGGCAGGTCCCTCCTACAATGAGCAGTTCTTC.

This clone has just a few counts. The chain has TRBV6-5 and TRBJ2-3, with 9 bases that match TRBD1. CDR3 size: 15 residues. Trimming took 2 bases from V and 1 from J; bases not matched to a gene: 1. Germline V lookup: CDR1 MNHEY, CDR2 SVGAGI. CDR3: CASSYRTGGTDTQYF. For the CDR3, the DNA is TGTGCCAGCAGTTACCGGACAGGGGGCACAGATACGCAGTATTTT.

The chain joins TRBV19 to TRBJ1-1, with D possibly being TRBD1 (5 bases). This CDR3 contains 13 residues. V was clipped by 5 bases and J by 8 bases, with 15 bases between them. The V gene's germline CDR1 is LNHDA and CDR2 SQIVND (reference sequence). CDR3 nucleotides: TGTGCCAGTAGTCATCCCTCGGGGCTGGAAGCTTTCTTT. Translated, it gives CASSHPSGLEAFF.

This clone was seen only once. The chain's CDR3 is CASSLQNTEAFF. CDR3 DNA sequence: TGTGCCAGCAGCTTACAAAACACTGAAGCTTTCTTT. The chain combines TRBV7-9 with TRBJ1-1; no definite D call. V was trimmed by 2 bases and J by 2 bases, leaving 3 bases between them. Germline CDR1 and CDR2: SEHNR and FQNEAQ (reference sequence). This CDR3 region has 12 residues.

DNA of the CDR3: TGTGCCAGCAGTGAAACAGGAAATAGCAATCAGCCCCAGCATTTT. It codes for CASSETGNSNQPQHF. This chain uses TRBV6-4 with TRBJ1-5; D perhaps matches TRBD1 (5 bases). There are 15 residues in the CDR3. Germline V gene lookup returns CDR1 MRHNA and CDR2 SNTAGT. Trimming stripped 3 bases from V and 0 bases from J, with 9 bases between.

This clone has just one count. The CDR3 region has the DNA TGTGCCAGCAGCCGAGAAGGGGAGACCCAGTACTTC. This sequence encodes CASSREGETQYF. The chain recombines TRBV9 with TRBJ2-5; no definite D call. The V end was cut by 4 bases, the J end by 5 bases, with 9 bases between. In germline, CDR1 is SGDLS, CDR2 YYNGEE. This CDR3 contains 12 residues. Using reference TRBV9 and TRBJ2-5 for the parts outside the CDR3, the full variable domain is DSGVTQTPKHLITATGQRVTLRCSPRSGDLSVYWYQQSLDQGLQFLIQYYNGEERAKGNILERFSAQQFPDLHSELNLSSLELGDSALYFCASSREGETQYFGPGTRLLVL.

The genes are TRBV5-6 and TRBJ2-2; weak D call: TRBD1 (6 bases). Germline loops: CDR1 SGHDT, CDR2 YYEEEE. Trimming pared 1 base from V and 1 base from J, leaving 8 bases between. The CDR3 sequence is 15 residues long. CDR3 bases: TGTGCCAGCAGCTTGTGGGACAAGAACACCGGGGAGCTGTTTTTT. It codes for CASSLWDKNTGELFF. Looking up the rest from reference TRBV5-6 and TRBJ2-2 gives the full variable domain: DAGVTQSPTHLIKTRGQQVTLRCSPKSGHDTVSWYQQALGQGPQFIFQYYEEEERQRGNFPDRFSGHQFPNYSSELNVNALLLGDSALYLCASSLWDKNTGELFFGEGSRLTVL.

Details on this clone: A read error may account for a junction end that differs from germline. The chain recombines TRBV4-3 with TRBJ1-1; D unresolved. The CDR3 is 14 residues long. Germline V gene sequence: CDR1 LGHNA, CDR2 YSLEER. This CDR3 reads CASSQVGGNPEAFF. In nucleotides, the CDR3 is TGCGCCAGCAGCCAAGTAGGCGGGAACCCTGAAGCTTTCTTT.

Written as DNA, the CDR3 is TGTGCCAGTAGCCGATCCATGGGGGTCTCGACTAATGAAAAACTGTTTTTT. Its protein is CASSRSMGVSTNEKLFF. The genes are TRBV19 and TRBJ1-4; a possible D gene is TRBD1 (5 bases). Germline V gene sequence: CDR1 LNHDA, CDR2 SQIVND (reference sequence). The CDR3 is made up of 17 amino acids. Trimming took off 6 bases at V and 2 bases at J, with 19 bases between the two ends.

The CDR3 bases are TGTGCCAGCAGGGGGTTTGAGCAGTTCTTC. It is translated as CASRGFEQFF. The chain couples TRBV2 to TRBJ2-1; no definite D call. V was trimmed by 6 bases and J by 9 bases, leaving 6 bases between them. CDR1 is SNHLY, CDR2 FYNNEI, per germline. This CDR3 contains 10 residues.

The chain is built from TRBV4-2 and TRBJ1-3; D call uncertain. CDR3 length: 19 amino acids. CDR1 is LGHNA, CDR2 YNFKEQ, per germline. V was trimmed by 0 bases and J by 0 bases, leaving 18 bases between them. CDR3 region: CASSQDPGGGGASGNTIYF. For the CDR3, the DNA is TGTGCCAGCAGCCAAGATCCCGGCGGCGGCGGCGCCTCTGGAAACACCATATATTTT.

The rearrangement uses TRBV19 and TRBJ2-3, with D perhaps matching TRBD1 or TRBD2 (5 bases each). The CDR3 totals 13 residues. Trimming left V 8 bases short and J 6 bases short, with 15 bases between. Germline assignment: CDR1 LNHDA and CDR2 SQIVND (reference sequence). DNA for the CDR3: TGTGCCAGTCATAATCGGGACGCCGATACGCAGTATTTT. Translated, it gives CASHNRDADTQYF.

The CDR3 protein is CASTYREDEQYV. CDR3 coding DNA: TGTGCCAGCACCTACAGGGAAGACGAGCAGTACGTC. V usage is TRBV2 and J usage is TRBJ2-7; tentatively, D is TRBD1 (6 bases). The CDR3 has 12 amino acids. The germline CDR1 and CDR2 sequences are SNHLY and FYNNEI. The germline V and J ends were trimmed by 7 bases and 5 bases, with 12 bases remaining between them.

V and J are TRBV12-5 and TRBJ1-2; unclear D gene. Germline CDR1 LGHNT, CDR2 FRNRAP. The CDR3 is made up of 14 amino acids. The germline V and J ends were trimmed by 3 bases and 4 bases, with 12 bases remaining between them. The CDR3 coding sequence is TGTGCTAGTGGTTTTTACGGGGAGAGCTATGGCTACACCTTC. Protein sequence: CASGFYGESYGYTF.

The genes are TRBV6-5 and TRBJ2-7; tentative D call: TRBD1 (6 bases). V lost 6 bases to trimming and J lost 2 bases, with 11 bases between them. Germline assignment: CDR1 MNHEY and CDR2 SVGAGI. This CDR3 has 13 amino acids. CDR3 in amino acids: CASSYGQPYEQYF. The DNA of the CDR3 is TGTGCCAGCAGCTACGGACAGCCCTACGAGCAGTACTTC.

This clone has just a few counts. This chain joins TRBV19 and TRBJ1-5, with no clear D. The germline gives CDR1 LNHDA, CDR2 SQIVND (reference sequence). V was shortened by 4 bases and J by 0 bases, with 13 bases between the two germline ends. This CDR3 is built from 16 residues. The CDR3 region has the DNA TGTGCCAGTAGTAGTCCCGAGGGTTTTAGCAATCAGCCCCAGCATTTT. Protein: CASSSPEGFSNQPQHF.

CDR3 nucleotide sequence: TGTGCCAGCTCAAGGACAGATTCCTACGAGCAGTACGTC. Its protein product is CASSRTDSYEQYV. The rearrangement uses TRBV18 and TRBJ2-7, with D perhaps TRBD1 (6 bases). The V gene's germline CDR1 is KGHSH and CDR2 LQKENI. Trimming pared 5 bases from V and 1 base from J, leaving 9 bases between. This CDR3 has 13 residues.

This clone was found a few times. The gene calls are TRBV28 and TRBJ1-5; a weak D match, TRBD1 (5 bases). Per the germline V gene, CDR1 is MDHEN and CDR2 is SYDVKM. V was clipped by 5 bases and J by 1 base, with 12 bases between them. The CDR3 totals 15 residues. CDR3 nucleotides: TGTGCCAGCAGTCCAACGGGGCTGAGCAATCAGCCCCAGCATTTT. This encodes CASSPTGLSNQPQHF.

V and J are TRBV27 and TRBJ1-5; TRBD1 matches 7 bases. J gave up 7 bases and V 5 bases, and 8 bases lay outside the gene matches. Per the germline V gene, CDR1 is MNHEY and CDR2 is SMNVEV (reference sequence). The CDR3 runs to 14 residues. Here the CDR3 DNA reads TGTGCCAGCAGTCCGATGCAGGGGGACCAGCCCCAGCATTTT. It encodes CASSPMQGDQPQHF.

The V gene is TRBV7-9, the J gene TRBJ2-7, with 8 positions matching TRBD2. The CDR3 consists of 15 residues. The V segment lost 2 bases and the J segment 0 bases; nucleotides outside the gene matches: 3. CDR1 and CDR2 (germline): SEHNR, FQNEAQ (reference sequence). The CDR3 sequence is CASSLSGGSSYEQYF. As DNA, the CDR3 is TGTGCCAGCAGCTTATCGGGGGGGAGCTCCTACGAGCAGTACTTC.

The chain joins TRBV14 to TRBJ1-2, with unresolved D. V was pared by 1 base and J by 4 bases, with 13 bases between. The CDR3 spans 15 residues. Germline V gives CDR1 SGHDN, CDR2 FVKESK. The DNA of the CDR3 is TGTGCCAGCAGCCAAGTTTCATACCCCTCCTATGGCTACACCTTC. Residues: CASSQVSYPSYGYTF.

This rearrangement joins TRBV9 to TRBJ2-3, with 10 positions matching TRBD2. The CDR3 extends over 15 amino acids. Unmatched junction bases numbered 6, after V lost 5 bases and J lost 3 bases. Germline lookup yields CDR1 SGDLS and CDR2 YYNGEE. The CDR3 coding sequence is TGTGCCAGCAGAACCGGGACTAGCGTAACAGATACGCAGTATTTT. It is translated as CASRTGTSVTDTQYF.

CDR3 bases: TGTGCCAGCAGTGCTTGGGAGGAGCTCAATCAGCCCCAGCATTTT. This sequence encodes CASSAWEELNQPQHF. V gene TRBV2 combines with J gene TRBJ1-5; D remains ambiguous. V was clipped by 4 bases and J by 3 bases, with 13 bases between them. Germline-derived CDR1 and CDR2 are SNHLY and FYNNEI. The CDR3 consists of 15 residues.

This clone is labeled as medium-sized (0.01 to 0.1%). This sequence joins TRBV29-1 and TRBJ1-2; a weak D match, TRBD1 (6 bases). V was shortened by 2 bases and J by 6 bases, with 13 bases between the two germline ends. Germline V gives CDR1 SQVTM, CDR2 ANQGSEA. This CDR3 comprises 13 residues. The CDR3 here is CSVESWGPDGYTF. The CDR3 nucleotides read TGCAGCGTTGAAAGCTGGGGGCCCGATGGCTACACCTTC.

The chain recombines TRBV6-1 with TRBJ1-2, with a tentative D call TRBD1 (5 bases). The CDR3 loop spans 16 amino acids. Germline lookup yields CDR1 MNHNS and CDR2 SASEGT. Trimming removed 1 base from V and 4 bases from J, with 16 bases in between. The CDR3 DNA reads TGTGCCAGCAGTGAAGAATGGGACCCGACCGCCTATGGCTACACCTTC. This encodes CASSEEWDPTAYGYTF.

As DNA, the CDR3 is TGTGCCAGCAGCTCGTCGACAAAGATAAATGGGGGATACTATGGCTACACCTTC. It translates to CASSSSTKINGGYYGYTF. The chain uses TRBV4-2 and TRBJ1-2, with a possible D match to TRBD1 (5 bases). V gave up 5 bases and J gave up 3 bases, with 25 bases separating them. The CDR3 has 18 residues. CDR1 is LGHNA and CDR2 is YNFKEQ in the germline V gene.

This chain joins TRBV13 and TRBJ2-3; no clear D. V was trimmed by 4 bases and J by 0 bases, leaving 23 bases between them. CDR3 length: 19 residues. Germline CDR1 and CDR2: PRHDT and FYEKMQ (reference sequence). CDR3: CASSSRGGPGFPSTDTQYF. The DNA for the CDR3 is TGTGCCAGCAGCTCCCGCGGCGGTCCAGGATTTCCTAGCACAGATACGCAGTATTTT. Full variable domain (outside the CDR3, taken from reference TRBV13 and TRBJ2-3): AAGVIQSPRHLIKEKRETATLKCYPIPRHDTVYWYQQGPGQDPQFLISFYEKMQSDKGSIPDRFSAQQFSDYHSELNMSSLELGDSALYFCASSSRGGPGFPSTDTQYFGPGTRLTVL.

The rearrangement joins TRBV11-3 to TRBJ2-1; 8 bases align to TRBD2. This CDR3 region has 18 residues. Germline V gene lookup returns CDR1 SGHNT and CDR2 YENEEA. Trimming took 3 bases from V and 0 from J; bases not matched to a gene: 10. The CDR3 sequence: CASSLGIAGPHSYNEQFF. As DNA, the CDR3 is TGTGCCAGCAGCTTGGGGATAGCGGGGCCCCACTCCTACAATGAGCAGTTCTTC.

This chain links TRBV7-8 with TRBJ1-1; D is unclear. The germline CDR1 and CDR2 sequences are SGHVS and FQNEAQ. V lost 3 bases and J 7 bases, leaving 12 bases between the germline ends. The CDR3 is 13 amino acids. CDR3 region: CASSFDRPDEAFF. In nucleotides, the CDR3 is TGTGCCAGCAGCTTTGACCGGCCTGATGAAGCTTTCTTT.

The gene calls are TRBV18 and TRBJ1-2; 10 nucleotides line up with TRBD1. The CDR3 is made up of 15 amino acids. V dropped 4 bases and J dropped 4; count of bases not matched to a gene: 6. CDR1 KGHSH and CDR2 LQKENI come from the germline V gene. CDR3 DNA: TGTGCCAGCTCACTTGACAGGGGGCGAAGCTATGGCTACACCTTC. It translates to CASSLDRGRSYGYTF.